This record looks at one TCR beta chain sequence and its context. The antigen is not known. The CDR3 covers 15 residues. Trimming removed 5 bases from V and 0 bases from J, with 11 bases in between. CDR1 and CDR2 from the germline V gene are SGHTA and FQGNSA. The data are from a study of T cell responses to AZD1222 COVID-19 vaccine. Findings of the study overall: The study identified only five to seven AZD1222 recipients as seropositive at baseline.

Measured with immunoSEQ multiplex PCR; TCRdb has only the in-frame clones, and not every one. The sample contains more than 65,000 clones, around 85% of which appear only once. The sequence derives from an adult in good health. The rearrangement links TRBV7-2 to TRBJ1-5; a weak D match, TRBD1 (5 bases). The sample was peripheral blood, taken on day 0 of AZD1222 vaccination. The DNA for the CDR3 is TGTGCCAGCAGCGCTGGAGGGGTTAGCAATCAGCCCCAGCATTTT. Translation gives CASSAGGVSNQPQHF.